Each of the 12 T cell receptor beta chains below was sequenced from the same sample in a study of T cells in Graves' hyperthyroidism and ophthalmopathy. Amplified TCR beta CDR3 regions derived from RNA transcripts. An initial round of RT-PCR targeting the TCR CDR3 relied on the HTBI primer set. TCRdb re-analysed the multiplex PCR reads in MiXCR, keeping a single row per CDR3 protein. The table shows around 610,000 distinct CDR3 sequences, with 14% to 15% occurring only once. Sequencing was performed on blood. The origin of the receptors is a woman aged 40 to 50 with Graves' ophthalmopathy.

This clonotype appeared many times. This chain links TRBV5-1 with TRBJ2-1; 9 positions match TRBD1. The CDR3 extends over 15 amino acids. With V trimmed by 2 bases and J by 6 bases, 6 bases remained unmatched. CDR1 SGHRS and CDR2 YFSETQ come from the germline V gene. The CDR3: CASSFVQGAANEQFF. CDR3 coding DNA: TGCGCCAGCAGCTTCGTACAGGGGGCGGCCAATGAGCAGTTCTTC. Drawing the rest from reference TRBV5-1 and TRBJ2-1, the complete variable domain is KAGVTQTPRYLIKTRGQQVTLSCSPISGHRSVSWYQQTPGQGLQFLFEYFSETQRNKGNFPGRFSGRQFSNSRSEMNVSTLELGDSALYLCASSFVQGAANEQFFGPGTRLTVL.

V and J are TRBV20-1 and TRBJ2-7; 7 bases match TRBD2. J gave up 3 bases and V 8 bases, and 10 bases lay outside the gene matches. The germline gives CDR1 DFQATT, CDR2 SNEGSKA (reference sequence). This CDR3 contains 13 residues. CDR3 nucleotide sequence: TGCAGTACTTCGAGCGGGACCTACTACGAGCAGTACTTC. The encoded protein is CSTSSGTYYEQYF.

Many counts were recorded for this clonotype. The genes are TRBV20-1 and TRBJ2-2, with TRBD2 matching over 10 bases. J was trimmed by 7 bases and V by 0 bases; bases with no gene match: 8. The CDR3 is made up of 16 amino acids. The germline gives CDR1 DFQATT, CDR2 SNEGSKA (reference sequence). This chain's CDR3 is CSAREFSGRSGGELFF. In DNA form, the CDR3 reads TGCAGTGCTAGAGAGTTTAGCGGGAGGTCGGGCGGGGAGCTGTTTTTT.

This clonotype was counted between two and nine times. V gene TRBV6-1 combines with J gene TRBJ2-7; no firm D call. Trimming took 8 bases from V and 0 from J, leaving 11 bases between them. This CDR3 spans 13 amino acids. Germline V gene sequence: CDR1 MNHNS, CDR2 SASEGT. CDR3 in DNA: TGTGCCAGCCGCTCCCCAAACTCCTACGAGCAGTACTTC. Translating gives CASRSPNSYEQYF.

The chain uses TRBV30 and TRBJ1-1; D gene uncertain. This CDR3 is built from 13 residues. Trimming cost V 4 bases and J 5 bases, with 14 bases left between them. Germline values: CDR1 GTSNPN, CDR2 SVGIG (reference sequence). CDR3 bases: TGTGCCTGGACTTTATTAGCGAATACTGAAGCTTTCTTT. Translating gives CAWTLLANTEAFF.

This rearrangement joins TRBV6-2 or TRBV6-3 to TRBJ2-2; 12 bases fit TRBD2. This CDR3 is built from 21 residues. Trimming took 0 bases from V and 0 from J; bases not matched to a gene: 11. The germline gives CDR1 MNHEY, CDR2 SVGEGT. In nucleotides, the CDR3 is TGTGCCAGCAGTTACTCGGTGACTAGCGGGAGTCTCGCCTCGAACACCGGGGAGCTGTTTTTT. Amino acids: CASSYSVTSGSLASNTGELFF.

V and J are TRBV5-1 and TRBJ2-7; a weak D match, TRBD2 (6 bases). Trimming left V 3 bases short and J 4 bases short, with 14 bases between. Germline V gene sequence: CDR1 SGHRS, CDR2 YFSETQ. CDR3 length equals 14 residues. CDR3 loop: CASSSGTYLYEQYF. CDR3 in DNA: TGCGCCAGCAGCTCCGGGACTTACCTTTACGAGCAGTACTTC.

At least ten counts were recorded for this clonotype. The chain combines TRBV12-3 or TRBV12-4 with TRBJ2-7; D perhaps matches TRBD1 (6 bases). The CDR3 is 13 amino acids. V was clipped by 2 bases and J by 4 bases, with 9 bases between them. The CDR3 DNA reads TGTGCCAGCAGTTTATGGGGGCAATACGAGCAGTACTTC. Translation: CASSLWGQYEQYF.

The rearrangement links TRBV2 to TRBJ1-2; maybe TRBD1 (6 bases). The CDR3 runs to 15 residues. Germline lookup yields CDR1 SNHLY and CDR2 FYNNEI. V was shortened by 4 bases and J by 4 bases, with 16 bases between the two germline ends. CDR3 loop: CASSAETGNVYGYTF. The CDR3 DNA is TGTGCCAGCAGTGCGGAGACAGGAAACGTCTATGGCTACACCTTC. The variable domain in full, completed from reference TRBV2 and TRBJ1-2, reads EPEVTQTPSHQVTQMGQEVILRCVPISNHLYFYWYRQILGQKVEFLVSFYNNEISEKSEIFDDQFSVERPDGSNFTLKIRSTKLEDSAMYFCASSAETGNVYGYTFGSGTRLTVV.

There are many counts of this clonotype. This chain connects TRBV28 to TRBJ1-5, with D perhaps TRBD1 (6 bases). The CDR3 has 16 residues. The V and J ends lost 4 bases and 5 bases respectively, with 18 bases between them. Germline-derived CDR1 and CDR2 are MDHEN and SYDVKM. The CDR3 here is CASSSPQRGGYQPQHF. CDR3 DNA: TGTGCCAGCAGTTCCCCTCAGCGAGGGGGTTATCAGCCCCAGCATTTT.

In its sample, this clonotype was seen many times. The CDR3, as DNA: TGTGCCAGCAGCTCTTGGGGGGGCCCAGATACGCAGTATTTT. It specifies CASSSWGGPDTQYF. This chain links TRBV7-2 with TRBJ2-3; tentatively, D is TRBD2 (7 bases). Trimming shortened V by 4 bases and J by 4 bases, and 12 bases separated the two germline ends. CDR3 size: 14 residues. The germline V gene encodes CDR1 SGHTA and CDR2 FQGNSA.

The chain combines TRBV20-1 with TRBJ1-5; D not resolved. The CDR3 totals 14 residues. CDR1 and CDR2 (germline): DFQATT, SNEGSKA (reference sequence). Trimming cost V 1 base and J 3 bases, with 10 bases left between them. In nucleotides, the CDR3 is TGCAGTGCTAGAGTTGGGTCCACCAATCAGCCCCAGCATTTT. This sequence encodes CSARVGSTNQPQHF.